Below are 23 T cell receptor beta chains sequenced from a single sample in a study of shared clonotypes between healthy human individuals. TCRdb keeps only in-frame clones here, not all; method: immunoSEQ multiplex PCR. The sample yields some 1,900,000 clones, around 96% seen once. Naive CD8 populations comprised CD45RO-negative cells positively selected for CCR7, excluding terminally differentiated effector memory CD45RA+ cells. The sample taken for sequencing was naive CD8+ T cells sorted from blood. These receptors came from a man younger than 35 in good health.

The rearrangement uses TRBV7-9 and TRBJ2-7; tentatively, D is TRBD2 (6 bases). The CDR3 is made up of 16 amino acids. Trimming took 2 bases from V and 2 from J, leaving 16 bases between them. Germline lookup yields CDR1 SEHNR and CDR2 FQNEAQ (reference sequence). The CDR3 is CASSLNVGTGAYEQYF. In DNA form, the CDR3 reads TGTGCCAGCAGCTTAAATGTTGGGACGGGGGCCTACGAGCAGTACTTC. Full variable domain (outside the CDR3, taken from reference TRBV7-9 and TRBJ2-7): DTGVSQNPRHKITKRGQNVTFRCDPISEHNRLYWYRQTLGQGPEFLTYFQNEAQLEKSRLLSDRFSAERPKGSFSTLEIQRTEQGDSAMYLCASSLNVGTGAYEQYFGPGTRLTVT.

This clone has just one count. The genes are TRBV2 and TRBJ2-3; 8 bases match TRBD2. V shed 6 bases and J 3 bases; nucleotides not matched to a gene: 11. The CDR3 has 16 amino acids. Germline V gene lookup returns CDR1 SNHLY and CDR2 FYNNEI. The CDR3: CASRTPLAGGTDTQYF. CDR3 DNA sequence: TGTGCCAGCAGGACTCCTTTGGCGGGGGGAACAGATACGCAGTATTTT.

The CDR3 bases are TGTGCCAGCAGCTTAGCGAGCGTGATGGACTCAGAGCAGTTCTTC. This translates into CASSLASVMDSEQFF. This chain links TRBV7-9 with TRBJ2-1, with D perhaps TRBD2 (5 bases). The V end lost 0 bases, the J end lost 10 bases, and 16 bases lay between the germline ends. From germline, CDR1 is SEHNR and CDR2 FQNEAQ (reference sequence). The CDR3 is 15 residues long.

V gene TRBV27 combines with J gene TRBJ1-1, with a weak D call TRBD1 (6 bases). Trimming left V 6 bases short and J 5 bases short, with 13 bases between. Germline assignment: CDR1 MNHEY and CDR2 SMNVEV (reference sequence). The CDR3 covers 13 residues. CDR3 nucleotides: TGTGCCAGCAGACCGAGTACAGGGACTGAAGCTTTCTTT. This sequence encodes CASRPSTGTEAFF.

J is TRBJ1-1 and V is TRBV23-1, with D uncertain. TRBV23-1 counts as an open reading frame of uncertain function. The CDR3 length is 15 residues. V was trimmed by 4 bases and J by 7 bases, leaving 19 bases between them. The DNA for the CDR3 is TGCGCCAGCAGTCCCCTGCGAAGCCTGGACCTTGAAGCTTTCTTT. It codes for CASSPLRSLDLEAFF.

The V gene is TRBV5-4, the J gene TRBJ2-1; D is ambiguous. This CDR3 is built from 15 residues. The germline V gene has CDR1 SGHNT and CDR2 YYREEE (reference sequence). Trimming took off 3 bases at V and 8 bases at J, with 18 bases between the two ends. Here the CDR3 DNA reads TGTGCCAGCAGCTATGAGTCCGGGTCCTGGGATGAGCAGTTCTTC. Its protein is CASSYESGSWDEQFF.

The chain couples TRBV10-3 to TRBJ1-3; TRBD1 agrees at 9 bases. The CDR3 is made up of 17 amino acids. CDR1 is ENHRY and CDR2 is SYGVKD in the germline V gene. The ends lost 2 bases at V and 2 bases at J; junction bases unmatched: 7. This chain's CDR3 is CAISEERDRVAGNTIYF. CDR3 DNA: TGTGCCATCAGTGAGGAGCGGGACAGGGTAGCTGGAAACACCATATATTTT.

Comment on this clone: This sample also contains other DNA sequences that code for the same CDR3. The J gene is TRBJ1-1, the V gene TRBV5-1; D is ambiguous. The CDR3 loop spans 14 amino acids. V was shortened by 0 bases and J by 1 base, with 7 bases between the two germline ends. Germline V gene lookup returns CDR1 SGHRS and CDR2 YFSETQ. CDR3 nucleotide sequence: TGCGCCAGCAGCTTGGTTAGCGGGAACACTGAAGCTTTCTTT. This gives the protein CASSLVSGNTEAFF.

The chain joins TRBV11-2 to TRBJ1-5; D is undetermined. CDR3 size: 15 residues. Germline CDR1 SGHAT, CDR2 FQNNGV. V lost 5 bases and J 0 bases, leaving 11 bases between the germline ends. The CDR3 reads CASSQGWGSNQPQHF. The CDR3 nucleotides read TGTGCCAGCAGCCAAGGGTGGGGTAGCAATCAGCCCCAGCATTTT.

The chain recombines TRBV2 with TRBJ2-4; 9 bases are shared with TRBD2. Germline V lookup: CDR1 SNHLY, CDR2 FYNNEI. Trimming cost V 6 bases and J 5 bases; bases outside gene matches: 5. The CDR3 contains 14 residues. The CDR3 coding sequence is TGTGCCAGCAGGAAGCGGGGGGAGGAAAACATTCAGTACTTC. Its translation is CASRKRGEENIQYF.

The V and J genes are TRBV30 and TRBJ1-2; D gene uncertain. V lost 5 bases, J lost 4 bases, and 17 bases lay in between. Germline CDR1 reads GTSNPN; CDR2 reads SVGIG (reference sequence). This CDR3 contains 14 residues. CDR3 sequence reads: CAWVGPSALYGYTF. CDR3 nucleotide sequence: TGTGCCTGGGTGGGTCCGAGTGCCCTCTATGGCTACACCTTC.

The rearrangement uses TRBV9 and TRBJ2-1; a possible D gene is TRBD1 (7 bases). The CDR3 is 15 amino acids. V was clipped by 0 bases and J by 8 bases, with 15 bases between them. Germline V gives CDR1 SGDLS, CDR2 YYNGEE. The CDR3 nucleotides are TGTGCCAGCAGCGTAGCGGCAGGGGGGTTTGATGAGCAGTTCTTC. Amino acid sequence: CASSVAAGGFDEQFF. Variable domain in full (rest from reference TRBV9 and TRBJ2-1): DSGVTQTPKHLITATGQRVTLRCSPRSGDLSVYWYQQSLDQGLQFLIQYYNGEERAKGNILERFSAQQFPDLHSELNLSSLELGDSALYFCASSVAAGGFDEQFFGPGTRLTVL.

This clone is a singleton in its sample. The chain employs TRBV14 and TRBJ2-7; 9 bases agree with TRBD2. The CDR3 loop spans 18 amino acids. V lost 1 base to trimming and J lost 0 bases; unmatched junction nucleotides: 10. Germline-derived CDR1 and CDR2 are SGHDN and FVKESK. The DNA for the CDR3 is TGTGCCAGCAGCCAAGTTACCCTGACTAGCGGAACCTCCTACGAGCAGTACTTC. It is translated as CASSQVTLTSGTSYEQYF.

The CDR3 region is CASSPRTEGRYGYTF. In DNA form, the CDR3 reads TGTGCCAGCAGCCCAAGGACAGAAGGACGCTATGGCTACACCTTC. The rearrangement uses TRBV5-8 and TRBJ1-2, with D possibly matching TRBD1 (6 bases). The ends were cut back, 4 bases at V and 4 bases at J, with 17 bases in the middle. This CDR3 spans 15 amino acids. In germline, CDR1 is SGHTS, CDR2 YDEGEE.

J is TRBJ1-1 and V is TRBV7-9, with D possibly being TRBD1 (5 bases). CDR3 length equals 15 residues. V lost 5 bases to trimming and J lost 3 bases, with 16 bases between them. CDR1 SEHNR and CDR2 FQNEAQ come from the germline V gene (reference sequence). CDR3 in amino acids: CASSTADRGDTEAFF. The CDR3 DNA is TGTGCCAGCAGCACCGCCGACCGGGGGGACACTGAAGCTTTCTTT.

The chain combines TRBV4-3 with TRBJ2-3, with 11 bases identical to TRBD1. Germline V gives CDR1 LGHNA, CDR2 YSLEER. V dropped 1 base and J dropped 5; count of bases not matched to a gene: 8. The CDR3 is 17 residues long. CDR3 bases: TGCGCCAGCAGCCAAGCCGGGACAGGGGGATCGGGAGATACGCAGTATTTT. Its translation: CASSQAGTGGSGDTQYF.

CDR3 region: CASSSARQGLNTQYF. The CDR3, as DNA: TGTGCCAGCAGCTCAGCCCGACAGGGGCTGAATACGCAGTATTTT. The chain has TRBV5-6 and TRBJ2-3, with 8 bases identical to TRBD1. Trimming took 3 bases from V and 7 from J; bases not matched to a gene: 10. Per germline, CDR1 SGHDT and CDR2 YYEEEE. This CDR3 has 15 amino acids. Full variable domain (rest looked up from reference TRBV5-6 and TRBJ2-3): DAGVTQSPTHLIKTRGQQVTLRCSPKSGHDTVSWYQQALGQGPQFIFQYYEEEERQRGNFPDRFSGHQFPNYSSELNVNALLLGDSALYLCASSSARQGLNTQYFGPGTRLTVL.

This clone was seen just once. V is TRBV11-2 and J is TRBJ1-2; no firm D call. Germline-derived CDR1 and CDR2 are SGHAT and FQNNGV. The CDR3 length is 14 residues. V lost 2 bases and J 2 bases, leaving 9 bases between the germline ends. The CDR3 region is CASSLLPENYGYTF. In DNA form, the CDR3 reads TGTGCCAGCAGCTTACTCCCAGAGAACTATGGCTACACCTTC.

In DNA form, the CDR3 reads TGTGCCATCAGTGAGGGGGGCGAAGGCCACAATGAGCAGTTCTTC. Translation: CAISEGGEGHNEQFF. This chain connects TRBV10-3 to TRBJ2-1; possible D gene TRBD1, 6 bases. Germline CDR1 and CDR2: ENHRY and SYGVKD. Trimming cost V 2 bases and J 5 bases, with 13 bases left between them. This CDR3 has 15 residues.

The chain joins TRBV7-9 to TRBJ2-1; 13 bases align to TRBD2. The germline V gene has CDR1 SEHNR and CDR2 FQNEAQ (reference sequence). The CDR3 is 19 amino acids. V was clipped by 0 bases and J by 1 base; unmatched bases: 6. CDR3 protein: CASSLAGLAGEQSYNEQFF. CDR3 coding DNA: TGTGCCAGCAGCTTAGCCGGACTAGCGGGAGAACAATCCTACAATGAGCAGTTCTTC. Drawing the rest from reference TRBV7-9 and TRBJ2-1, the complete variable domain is DTGVSQNPRHKITKRGQNVTFRCDPISEHNRLYWYRQTLGQGPEFLTYFQNEAQLEKSRLLSDRFSAERPKGSFSTLEIQRTEQGDSAMYLCASSLAGLAGEQSYNEQFFGPGTRLTVL.

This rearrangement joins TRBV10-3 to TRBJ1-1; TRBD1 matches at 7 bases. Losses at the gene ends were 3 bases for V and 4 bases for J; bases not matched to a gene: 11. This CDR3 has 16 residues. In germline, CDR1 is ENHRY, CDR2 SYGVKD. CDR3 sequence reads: CAISDSLGDRGTEAFF. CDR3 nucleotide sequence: TGTGCCATCAGTGACTCCCTAGGGGACAGAGGCACTGAAGCTTTCTTT.

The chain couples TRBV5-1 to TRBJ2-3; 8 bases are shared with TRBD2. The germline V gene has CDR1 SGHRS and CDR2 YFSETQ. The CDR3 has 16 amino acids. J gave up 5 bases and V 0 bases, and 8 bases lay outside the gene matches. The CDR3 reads CASSLASGGALDTQYF. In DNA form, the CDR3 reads TGCGCCAGCAGCTTGGCCTCCGGGGGGGCCCTAGATACGCAGTATTTT. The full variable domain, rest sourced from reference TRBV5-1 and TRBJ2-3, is KAGVTQTPRYLIKTRGQQVTLSCSPISGHRSVSWYQQTPGQGLQFLFEYFSETQRNKGNFPGRFSGRQFSNSRSEMNVSTLELGDSALYLCASSLASGGALDTQYFGPGTRLTVL.

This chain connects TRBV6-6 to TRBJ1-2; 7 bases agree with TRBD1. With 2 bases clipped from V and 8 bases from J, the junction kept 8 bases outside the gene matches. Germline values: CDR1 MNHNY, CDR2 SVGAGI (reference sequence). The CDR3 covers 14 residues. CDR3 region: CASSYVGQGDGYTF. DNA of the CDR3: TGTGCCAGCAGTTACGTCGGCCAGGGGGACGGCTACACCTTC.